This T cell receptor (beta chain) was identified during a study of blood T cell repertoires in COVID-19. Study information: Both acute and convalescent COVID-19 samples were obtained from the United States, Italy and Spain. In each case, the material was cDNA or gDNA derived from T cells, B-cell-depleted T cells, or PBMCs.

Germline CDR1 MNHEY, CDR2 SVGAGI. This CDR3 is built from 13 residues. With 8 bases removed from V and 3 bases from J, the gap between germline ends came to 11 bases. This clone came up a few times. Original methodology: Scientists estimated how many nucleated cells there were by amplifying reference gene primers. Only in-frame clones appear in the TCRdb table, and some are missing; sequencing was by immunoSEQ multiplex PCR. V, J and clone size derive from that table, while D and trimming were established from the DNA sequence. This sample carries about 80,000 clones, roughly 84% of them seen once, and the ten largest clones take roughly 3.5%.

The chain uses TRBV6-5 and TRBJ1-5, with D possibly being TRBD1 (5 bases). Material: peripheral blood. The receptor comes from a man aged 50 or older with acute or convalescent COVID-19. The CDR3 is CASRGAYNQPQHF. The CDR3 bases are TGTGCCAGCCGCGGGGCTTACAATCAGCCCCAGCATTTT.